This T cell receptor beta chain was sequenced for a study of blood T cells in healthy people across ages. Findings of the study overall: CMV status of donors was unknown, possibly confounding expanded clonotype changes.

Using a J-beta primer mix together with a sample-barcoded 5' primer, a second PCR was run for about 7 to 12 cycles. A template-switch adaptor containing 12 random nucleotides labeled each cDNA molecule. From the 5' RACE reads, TCRdb called clonotypes with MiXCR, one entry per CDR3 protein. Of about 1.6 million distinct CDR3 sequences in the sample, 30% to 35% are singletons; the top ten hold around 11%. CDR3 length equals 15 residues. Germline V gene lookup returns CDR1 SGHRS and CDR2 YFSETQ. Trimming cost V 2 bases and J 3 bases, with 12 bases left between them. Concerning this clonotype: Its antigen is still unknown.

Sequencing was done on a sample of blood. This rearrangement joins TRBV5-1 to TRBJ1-5, with D possibly being TRBD1 (5 bases). The receptor's source is a woman between 25 and 40 years old in good health. Here the CDR3 reads CASSFRDGVNQPQHF. The CDR3 nucleotides are TGCGCCAGCAGCTTCAGGGACGGTGTCAATCAGCCCCAGCATTTT.